What follows is one T cell receptor beta chain and its context. This specimen comes from a study of blood T cell repertoires in COVID-19. Method: immunoSEQ multiplex PCR; TCRdb's copy keeps in-frame clones and lacks some. The sample has roughly 160,000 clones; more than 70% are singletons. Residents of around 24 US areas, aged 18 to 89 years, made up the participants. Self-reported history from a screening survey and questionnaire set each donor's cohort. Germline V gives CDR1 MGHRA, CDR2 YSYEKL. V was pared by 1 base and J by 1 base, with 5 bases of the junction left unmatched. This CDR3 comprises 17 residues.

The sequence came from a man in his fifties or sixties who had recovered from COVID-19. The chain couples TRBV4-1 to TRBJ2-5; 11 nucleotides align to TRBD2. Sequenced: PBMCs or T cells enriched from blood (not recorded which). DNA of the CDR3: TGCGCCAGCAGCCAAGGCCTGACTAGCGGGGCCCAAGAGACCCAGTACTTC. Translated: CASSQGLTSGAQETQYF.